The 30 T cell receptor beta chains below were found in one sample sequenced in a study of shared T cell receptors in the human thymus. Here immunoSEQ multiplex PCR was the method, and the copy in TCRdb shows in-frame clones only, minus some. Found here are roughly 500,000 clones, approximately 78% of them singletons; the top ten hold about 0.014%. This same sample was also taken into another study, of human thymus T cells.

Sequencing used thymocytes. The receptors derive from a boy younger than two with a congenital heart defect.

V usage is TRBV25-1 and J usage is TRBJ2-1; 8 bases map to TRBD1. Per the germline V gene, CDR1 is MGHDK and CDR2 is SYGVNS. J gave up 10 bases and V 6 bases, and 8 bases lay outside the gene matches. The CDR3 spans 13 residues. CDR3 sequence: CASRHRDRWEQFF. The CDR3 nucleotides are TGTGCCAGCAGACACCGGGACAGGTGGGAGCAGTTCTTC. Using reference TRBV25-1 and TRBJ2-1 for the parts outside the CDR3, the full variable domain is EADIYQTPRYLVIGTGKKITLECSQTMGHDKMYWYQQDPGMELHLIHYSYGVNSTEKGDLSSESTVSRIRTEHFPLTLESARPSHTSQYLCASRHRDRWEQFFGPGTRLTVL.

This clone has a handful of counts. The chain has TRBV9 and TRBJ1-5; D is unresolved. Trimming took off 0 bases at V and 5 bases at J, with 6 bases between the two ends. There are 13 residues in the CDR3. CDR1 and CDR2 (germline): SGDLS, YYNGEE. CDR3 sequence reads: CASSVGLDQPQHF. CDR3 nucleotide sequence: TGTGCCAGCAGCGTAGGTCTCGATCAGCCCCAGCATTTT.

V and J are TRBV27 and TRBJ1-2; 8 positions match TRBD1. CDR1 and CDR2 (germline): MNHEY, SMNVEV (reference sequence). The CDR3 has 17 residues. V shed 6 bases, J shed 5 bases, and the junction held 17 bases outside the gene matches. In DNA, the CDR3 is TGTGCCAGCAGACCGGACAGGGAACCACAAAAGAATTATGGCTACACCTTC. Its protein is CASRPDREPQKNYGYTF.

The gene calls are TRBV5-1 and TRBJ2-5, with TRBD1 matching over 9 bases. Germline CDR1 SGHRS, CDR2 YFSETQ. J gave up 3 bases and V 5 bases, and 11 bases lay outside the gene matches. The CDR3 is 16 residues long. In nucleotides, the CDR3 is TGCGCCAGCAGGCGGATTCACAGGGGGCAAGAAGAGACCCAGTACTTC. It is translated as CASRRIHRGQEETQYF.

This clone was found once. The CDR3, as DNA: TGTGCCTGGAGGGGACCTGTAGAGTGGGACAGGGACTCCTACGAGCAGTACTTC. Protein: CAWRGPVEWDRDSYEQYF. The chain carries TRBV30 and TRBJ2-7; 9 bases fit TRBD1. V shed 3 bases, J shed 0 bases, and the junction held 15 bases outside the gene matches. CDR1 is GTSNPN and CDR2 is SVGIG in the germline V gene (reference sequence). The CDR3 spans 18 residues. The full variable domain, its missing parts supplied by reference TRBV30 and TRBJ2-7, is SQTIHQWPATLVQPVGSPLSLECTVEGTSNPNLYWYRQAAGRGLQLLFYSVGIGQISSEVPQNLSASRPQDRQFILSSKKLLLSDSGFYLCAWRGPVEWDRDSYEQYFGPGTRLTVT.

V is TRBV15 and J is TRBJ2-5; perhaps TRBD1 as D (5 bases). This CDR3 comprises 14 residues. Germline loops: CDR1 LNHNV, CDR2 YYDKDF (reference sequence). Trimming took off 8 bases at V and 7 bases at J, with 20 bases between the two ends. The CDR3: CATHRAPGCGTQYF. In DNA form, the CDR3 reads TGTGCCACCCACCGGGCCCCAGGGTGTGGGACCCAGTACTTC.

The genes are TRBV11-2 and TRBJ2-1; TRBD2 agrees at 8 bases. V shed 2 bases and J 8 bases; nucleotides not matched to a gene: 2. The CDR3 sequence is 13 residues long. Germline CDR1 is SGHAT and CDR2 is FQNNGV. The CDR3 nucleotides are TGTGCCAGCAGCTTAAGCGGGAGTGATGAGCAGTTCTTC. Translation: CASSLSGSDEQFF.

The chain has TRBV27 and TRBJ1-1; D remains ambiguous. V lost 6 bases to trimming and J lost 3 bases, with 23 bases between them. This CDR3 is built from 17 residues. The germline CDR1 and CDR2 sequences are MNHEY and SMNVEV (reference sequence). CDR3 loop: CASSQAPVKEAHTEAFF. The DNA of the CDR3 is TGTGCCAGCAGCCAAGCCCCCGTTAAGGAGGCCCACACTGAAGCTTTCTTT.

This clone was seen a few times. This rearrangement joins TRBV2 to TRBJ2-1; 7 positions match TRBD2. The CDR3 is 15 residues long. Per the germline V gene, CDR1 is SNHLY and CDR2 is FYNNEI. V was clipped by 7 bases and J by 2 bases; unmatched bases: 8. CDR3 residues: CASMCGLGPYNEQFF. CDR3 bases: TGTGCCAGCATGTGCGGACTAGGGCCCTACAATGAGCAGTTCTTC.

The gene calls are TRBV6-5 and TRBJ1-2; TRBD1 is a possible D gene (5 bases). V lost 0 bases and J lost 0, with 8 bases in between. Germline lookup yields CDR1 MNHEY and CDR2 SVGAGI. The CDR3 length is 15 residues. CDR3 in DNA: TGTGCCAGCAGTTACTCCCCACAGGCTAACTATGGCTACACCTTC. It translates to CASSYSPQANYGYTF.

This chain links TRBV5-4 with TRBJ1-1; D might be TRBD1 (5 bases). The V and J ends lost 4 bases and 1 base respectively, with 8 bases between them. Germline loops: CDR1 SGHNT, CDR2 YYREEE (reference sequence). The CDR3 consists of 13 residues. The CDR3 coding sequence is TGTGCCAGCAGCCACGGACAGAACACTGAAGCTTTCTTT. It is translated as CASSHGQNTEAFF.

This chain joins TRBV30 and TRBJ1-2, with 7 bases aligning to TRBD1. Germline CDR1 is GTSNPN and CDR2 is SVGIG (reference sequence). This CDR3 region has 13 residues. J gave up 4 bases and V 5 bases, and 7 bases lay outside the gene matches. CDR3: CAWGQALGYGYTF. DNA for the CDR3: TGTGCCTGGGGACAGGCTTTAGGCTATGGCTACACCTTC. Using reference TRBV30 and TRBJ1-2 for the parts outside the CDR3, the full variable domain is SQTIHQWPATLVQPVGSPLSLECTVEGTSNPNLYWYRQAAGRGLQLLFYSVGIGQISSEVPQNLSASRPQDRQFILSSKKLLLSDSGFYLCAWGQALGYGYTFGSGTRLTVV.

V and J are TRBV12-1 and TRBJ1-2; TRBD1 is the table's D call and was not checked against the DNA. TRBV12-1 is classified as a pseudogene. This CDR3 region has 15 residues. CDR3 sequence: CASSFAGRGFYGYTF. DNA of the CDR3: TGTGCCAGCAGCTTTGCTGGCAGGGGGTTCTATGGCTACACCTTC.

The chain links TRBV5-4 to TRBJ1-2, with 9 bases matching TRBD1. CDR1 is SGHNT, CDR2 YYREEE, per germline (reference sequence). The ends lost 1 base at V and 2 bases at J; junction bases unmatched: 9. This CDR3 is built from 17 residues. This chain's CDR3 is CASSLWYRGRVNYGYTF. CDR3 DNA sequence: TGTGCCAGCAGCTTGTGGTACAGGGGGCGCGTAAACTATGGCTACACCTTC. Together with reference TRBV5-4 and TRBJ1-2, the CDR3 gives the full variable domain: ETGVTQSPTHLIKTRGQQVTLRCSSQSGHNTVSWYQQALGQGPQFIFQYYREEENGRGNFPPRFSGLQFPNYSSELNVNALELDDSALYLCASSLWYRGRVNYGYTFGSGTRLTVV.

CDR3 sequence: CASSLGTDSGNTIYF. The CDR3 region has the DNA TGTGCCAGCAGTTTGGGGACAGACTCTGGAAACACCATATATTTT. This rearrangement joins TRBV6-1 to TRBJ1-3; TRBD1 matches 7 bases. The CDR3 consists of 15 residues. Germline V gene lookup returns CDR1 MNHNS and CDR2 SASEGT. V lost 5 bases to trimming and J lost 0 bases; unmatched junction nucleotides: 4.

This chain joins TRBV5-4 and TRBJ2-4, with a weak D call TRBD2 (5 bases). This CDR3 contains 13 residues. V was clipped by 6 bases and J by 5 bases, with 12 bases between them. Germline V CDR1 and CDR2: SGHNT, YYREEE (reference sequence). CDR3 sequence reads: CASTEGIQNIQYF. The CDR3 DNA is TGTGCCAGCACCGAGGGAATCCAAAACATTCAGTACTTC.

CDR3 bases: TGTGCCAGCAGCTATGAGGGAGGACTTGGAAATGAGCAGTTCTTC. Amino acid sequence: CASSYEGGLGNEQFF. The J gene is TRBJ2-1, the V gene TRBV7-9, with D perhaps matching TRBD2 (6 bases). Germline V gene lookup returns CDR1 SEHNR and CDR2 FQNEAQ (reference sequence). Trimming removed 4 bases from V and 7 bases from J, with 17 bases in between. The CDR3 length is 15 residues.

The chain recombines TRBV28 with TRBJ1-3; 9 bases map to TRBD1. The CDR3 is 16 amino acids. V dropped 5 bases and J dropped 4; count of bases not matched to a gene: 9. CDR1 is MDHEN and CDR2 is SYDVKM in the germline V gene. The CDR3 sequence is CASSLSGTGLGNTIYF. The CDR3 nucleotides are TGTGCCAGCAGTCTCTCCGGGACAGGGTTGGGAAACACCATATATTTT. Full variable domain (rest looked up from reference TRBV28 and TRBJ1-3): DVKVTQSSRYLVKRTGEKVFLECVQDMDHENMFWYRQDPGLGLRLIYFSYDVKMKEKGDIPEGYSVSREKKERFSLILESASTNQTSMYLCASSLSGTGLGNTIYFGEGSWLTVV.

This rearrangement joins TRBV4-3 to TRBJ2-1; 14 bases align to TRBD2. The junction had 8 bases not matched to a gene; V was cut back by 0 bases and J by 1 base. This CDR3 is 20 amino acids long. Germline loops: CDR1 LGHNA, CDR2 YSLEER. This CDR3 reads CASSQDRGLAGEGSYNEQFF. The CDR3 DNA follows: TGCGCCAGCAGCCAAGATCGGGGACTAGCGGGAGAGGGGTCCTACAATGAGCAGTTCTTC.

The J gene is TRBJ2-5, the V gene TRBV29-1; TRBD1 agrees at 9 bases. Germline values: CDR1 SQVTM, CDR2 ANQGSEA. The V segment lost 5 bases and the J segment 1 base; nucleotides outside the gene matches: 5. This CDR3 region has 14 residues. Here the CDR3 DNA reads TGCAGCGTTCCCGGGACAGGGAGCCAAGAGACCCAGTACTTC. Its protein is CSVPGTGSQETQYF.

This clone was observed a handful of times. V and J are TRBV9 and TRBJ1-1; D remains unclear. V was trimmed by 3 bases and J by 2 bases, leaving 11 bases between them. From germline, CDR1 is SGDLS and CDR2 YYNGEE. The CDR3 sequence is 14 residues long. In nucleotides, the CDR3 is TGTGCCAGCAGCGCAATAACAGTAAACACTGAAGCTTTCTTT. Residues: CASSAITVNTEAFF.

The genes are TRBV1 and TRBJ2-6; the table's D call, TRBD2, has no DNA check behind it. TRBV1 is described as a pseudogene. The CDR3 covers 15 residues. The CDR3: CTSSLVCSGANVLTF. CDR3 in DNA: TGCACCAGCAGCCTAGTGTGCTCTGGGGCCAACGTCCTGACTTTC.

CDR3 region: CASSLDPTGGETQYF. The CDR3 DNA sequence: TGTGCCAGCAGCTTAGACCCGACAGGGGGGGAGACCCAGTACTTC. The gene calls are TRBV11-2 and TRBJ2-5; TRBD1 matches at 9 bases. V lost 0 bases and J lost 5; bases outside the gene matches: 4. From germline, CDR1 is SGHAT and CDR2 FQNNGV. The CDR3 runs to 15 residues.

This chain links TRBV5-8 with TRBJ2-3, with 10 bases lining up with TRBD1. The CDR3 is made up of 12 amino acids. Trimming at V came to 4 bases and at J to 13 bases, leaving 6 bases not matched to a gene. Germline loops: CDR1 SGHTS, CDR2 YDEGEE. The CDR3 DNA follows: TGTGCCAGCAGCCCGGGACAGGGGCATGAGTATTTT. It codes for CASSPGQGHEYF.

This chain joins TRBV6-4 and TRBJ2-1; a weak D match, TRBD2 (5 bases). CDR3 length equals 16 residues. V lost 2 bases and J 6 bases, leaving 17 bases between the germline ends. CDR1 MRHNA and CDR2 SNTAGT come from the germline V gene. The CDR3 coding sequence is TGTGCCAGCAGTGACACTAGAGGTCGATACGGCAATGAGCAGTTCTTC. Translation gives CASSDTRGRYGNEQFF.

The chain is built from TRBV5-4 and TRBJ1-1; D is ambiguous. This CDR3 has 14 amino acids. The ends were cut back, 4 bases at V and 0 bases at J, with 10 bases in the middle. Looked up from germline, CDR1 is SGHNT and CDR2 is YYREEE (reference sequence). The CDR3 sequence: CASSIGQLNTEAFF. CDR3 DNA sequence: TGTGCCAGCAGCATTGGGCAGTTGAACACTGAAGCTTTCTTT.

V and J are TRBV7-8 and TRBJ2-7; the match to TRBD2 covers 11 bases. The V segment lost 2 bases and the J segment 5 bases; nucleotides outside the gene matches: 14. The CDR3 is made up of 18 amino acids. Germline V gene lookup returns CDR1 SGHVS and CDR2 FQNEAQ. Here the CDR3 DNA reads TGTGCCAGCAGCTTACCGATAGATAGCGGGAGGGGTCCCCACGAGCAGTACTTC. It codes for CASSLPIDSGRGPHEQYF.

The chain is built from TRBV7-6 and TRBJ2-7, with 7 nucleotides matching TRBD1. Germline CDR1 SGHVS, CDR2 FNYEAQ. CDR3 length equals 12 residues. V trimming: 6 bases; J trimming: 6 bases; junction bases outside the gene matches: 5. CDR3 sequence reads: CASSTTGSEQYF. For the CDR3, the DNA is TGTGCCAGCAGTACGACAGGGAGCGAGCAGTACTTC.

This chain uses TRBV28 with TRBJ2-5; the D gene is possibly TRBD2 (6 bases). Germline CDR1 is MDHEN and CDR2 is SYDVKM. V was shortened by 6 bases and J by 3 bases, with 14 bases between the two germline ends. The CDR3 loop spans 14 amino acids. The chain's CDR3 is CASRLRGGEETQYF. CDR3 sequence (DNA): TGTGCCAGCAGACTTCGCGGAGGGGAAGAGACCCAGTACTTC.

Only a few counts were recorded for this clone. The chain combines TRBV10-2 with TRBJ2-2, with D possibly matching TRBD1 (5 bases). The CDR3 is 12 residues long. The V gene lost 4 bases and the J gene lost 6 bases, with 6 bases spanning the gap. The V gene's germline CDR1 is WSHSY and CDR2 SAAADI. The CDR3 sequence is CASSGGPGELFF. CDR3 nucleotide sequence: TGCGCCAGCAGTGGGGGCCCCGGGGAGCTGTTTTTT.